A single sample gave rise to the 32 T cell receptor beta chains below, sequenced in a study of OX40 agonist ivuxolimab in advanced cancers. Clones were sequenced by immunoSEQ multiplex PCR, and TCRdb holds only the in-frame ones, with some missing. This sample carries around 63,000 clones, roughly nine tenths of them seen once, and the ten largest clones take 1.1%. Sequencing was performed on CD4+ or CD8+ T cells sorted from blood, taken in a trial of the OX40 agonist ivuxolimab. The source of these receptors is an adult with an advanced solid tumor such as melanoma, head and neck, liver or kidney cancer.

This clone was counted a single time. The chain joins TRBV15 to TRBJ1-6; 7 bases fit TRBD1. Germline CDR1 and CDR2: LNHNV and YYDKDF (reference sequence). The V segment lost 1 base and the J segment 7 bases; nucleotides outside the gene matches: 1. The CDR3 contains 14 residues. This chain's CDR3 is CATSRGQGNSPLHF. The CDR3 DNA reads TGTGCCACCAGCAGAGGACAGGGAAATTCACCCCTCCACTTT.

This clone was seen a handful of times. The chain joins TRBV4-2 to TRBJ1-2; D may be TRBD1 (5 bases). From germline, CDR1 is LGHNA and CDR2 YNFKEQ. Trimming left V 4 bases short and J 1 base short, with 7 bases between. The CDR3 is 13 amino acids. The CDR3 loop reads CASSRDSNYGYTF. CDR3 in DNA: TGTGCCAGCAGCCGAGACAGTAACTATGGCTACACCTTC.

This sequence joins TRBV2 and TRBJ2-7; 8 nucleotides match TRBD1. The V and J ends lost 4 bases and 4 bases, in that order; junction bases with no gene match: 3. Germline V gene sequence: CDR1 SNHLY, CDR2 FYNNEI. This CDR3 region has 13 residues. The CDR3 here is CASSGDRGYEQYF. DNA of the CDR3: TGTGCCAGCAGTGGTGACAGGGGTTACGAGCAGTACTTC.

J is TRBJ2-7 and V is TRBV27; weak D call: TRBD2 (6 bases). V lost 6 bases to trimming and J lost 3 bases, with 18 bases between them. This CDR3 has 15 residues. Germline CDR1 and CDR2: MNHEY and SMNVEV (reference sequence). The CDR3 here is CASRFSSGGNYEQYF. For the CDR3, the DNA is TGTGCCAGCAGATTTTCTAGTGGAGGGAACTACGAGCAGTACTTC.

The V gene is TRBV7-2, the J gene TRBJ1-2, with D hard to call. Germline CDR1 reads SGHTA; CDR2 reads FQGNSA. There are 14 residues in the CDR3. V lost 5 bases and J 0 bases, leaving 10 bases between the germline ends. The CDR3 nucleotides read TGTGCCAGCAGCCAAGCGGCTACTAACTATGGCTACACCTTC. It codes for CASSQAATNYGYTF.

This chain joins TRBV2 and TRBJ2-2; D gene uncertain. Germline values: CDR1 SNHLY, CDR2 FYNNEI. This CDR3 comprises 15 residues. Deletions cut 5 bases from V and 0 bases from J, with 10 bases between. The CDR3: CASSLSGSNTGELFF. In nucleotides, the CDR3 is TGTGCCAGCAGTCTCTCCGGGTCGAACACCGGGGAGCTGTTTTTT.

This chain joins TRBV4-2 and TRBJ1-2; 9 bases align to TRBD1. Per germline, CDR1 LGHNA and CDR2 YNFKEQ. The CDR3 is 15 amino acids. V lost 5 bases, J lost 4 bases, and 8 bases stayed unmatched. The CDR3 reads CASSDRQGVGYGYTF. As DNA, the CDR3 is TGTGCCAGCAGCGACCGACAGGGGGTCGGCTATGGCTACACCTTC.

This chain links TRBV27 with TRBJ1-5, with TRBD1 matching over 7 bases. There are 14 residues in the CDR3. V was clipped by 5 bases and J by 7 bases; unmatched bases: 8. Looked up from germline, CDR1 is MNHEY and CDR2 is SMNVEV (reference sequence). CDR3 region: CASSEQGWRQPQHF. The DNA of the CDR3 is TGTGCCAGCAGTGAACAGGGGTGGCGCCAGCCCCAGCATTTT.

This chain uses TRBV5-1 with TRBJ2-1; 8 bases are shared with TRBD1. J gave up 5 bases and V 4 bases, and 11 bases lay outside the gene matches. The CDR3 has 16 amino acids. The germline CDR1 and CDR2 sequences are SGHRS and YFSETQ. CDR3 coding DNA: TGCGCCAGCAGCCGCAGCCATTCGACAGGGGACAATGAGCAGTTCTTC. Translated, it gives CASSRSHSTGDNEQFF.

The CDR3 reads CATSRDHRSPLHF. CDR3 in DNA: TGTGCCACCAGCAGAGATCATCGTTCACCCCTCCACTTT. J is TRBJ1-6 and V is TRBV15; unclear D gene. Trimming cost V 0 bases and J 9 bases, with 6 bases left between them. From germline, CDR1 is LNHNV and CDR2 YYDKDF (reference sequence). The CDR3 has 13 amino acids. Combining the CDR3 with reference TRBV15 and TRBJ1-6 gives the whole variable domain DAMVIQNPRYQVTQFGKPVTLSCSQTLNHNVMYWYQQKSSQAPKLLFHYYDKDFNNEADTPDNFQSRRPNTSFCFLDIRSPGLGDTAMYLCATSRDHRSPLHFGNGTRLTVT.

CDR3 bases: TGTGCCAGCAGTGTTCTAGCGGACAATGAGCAGTTCTTC. Translated, it gives CASSVLADNEQFF. The chain combines TRBV2 with TRBJ2-1, with 7 bases lining up with TRBD2. The V gene's germline CDR1 is SNHLY and CDR2 FYNNEI. The CDR3 consists of 13 residues. V was clipped by 4 bases and J by 5 bases; unmatched bases: 2.

The chain links TRBV27 to TRBJ2-7, with TRBD2 as a possible D gene (6 bases). Trimming removed 6 bases from V and 1 base from J, with 19 bases in between. This CDR3 has 16 residues. Germline V gives CDR1 MNHEY, CDR2 SMNVEV (reference sequence). This CDR3 reads CASSLAGRAPSYEQYF. CDR3 sequence (DNA): TGTGCCAGCAGCCTCGCGGGGCGCGCCCCATCCTACGAGCAGTACTTC.

This sequence joins TRBV4-1 and TRBJ1-1; 7 nucleotides match TRBD1. The J segment lost 5 bases and the V segment lost 5 bases, leaving 20 bases of the junction unmatched. CDR3 length: 18 amino acids. Germline values: CDR1 MGHRA, CDR2 YSYEKL. CDR3 amino acids: CASSEGLDRVGSKTEAFF. The CDR3 DNA reads TGCGCCAGCAGCGAAGGGCTCGACAGGGTGGGAAGCAAGACTGAAGCTTTCTTT.

Regarding this clone: The same CDR3 is also encoded by other DNA sequences in this sample. The genes are TRBV11-2 and TRBJ1-1, with D unresolved. The CDR3 loop spans 14 amino acids. CDR1 and CDR2 (germline): SGHAT, FQNNGV. V was clipped by 4 bases and J by 0 bases, with 9 bases between them. CDR3: CASSSGRMNTEAFF. In DNA, the CDR3 is TGTGCCAGCAGCTCTGGACGGATGAACACTGAAGCTTTCTTT.

This clone showed up just a few times. The rearrangement joins TRBV30 to TRBJ1-6; D remains unclear. The germline V and J ends were trimmed by 1 base and 7 bases, with 2 bases remaining between them. The CDR3 is 11 amino acids. Germline V lookup: CDR1 GTSNPN, CDR2 SVGIG (reference sequence). The CDR3 region is CAWSENSPLHF. The CDR3 nucleotides read TGTGCCTGGAGTGAGAATTCACCCCTCCACTTT. Based on the CDR3 plus reference TRBV30 and TRBJ1-6, the full variable domain is SQTIHQWPATLVQPVGSPLSLECTVEGTSNPNLYWYRQAAGRGLQLLFYSVGIGQISSEVPQNLSASRPQDRQFILSSKKLLLSDSGFYLCAWSENSPLHFGNGTRLTVT.

The chain is built from TRBV5-4 and TRBJ2-7; 13 bases agree with TRBD2. The CDR3 has 15 residues. Germline assignment: CDR1 SGHNT and CDR2 YYREEE (reference sequence). The V and J ends lost 4 bases and 6 bases, in that order; junction bases with no gene match: 7. The CDR3 region has the DNA TGTGCCAGCAGCCTAGGGACTAGCGGGGTCTCCGAGCAGTACTTC. Protein sequence: CASSLGTSGVSEQYF. Drawing the rest from reference TRBV5-4 and TRBJ2-7, the complete variable domain is ETGVTQSPTHLIKTRGQQVTLRCSSQSGHNTVSWYQQALGQGPQFIFQYYREEENGRGNFPPRFSGLQFPNYSSELNVNALELDDSALYLCASSLGTSGVSEQYFGPGTRLTVT.

The gene calls are TRBV25-1 and TRBJ2-3; D perhaps matches TRBD2 (5 bases). V was shortened by 2 bases and J by 2 bases, with 14 bases between the two germline ends. Germline-derived CDR1 and CDR2 are MGHDK and SYGVNS. The length of the CDR3 is 16 residues. DNA for the CDR3: TGTGCCAGCAGTGAAGGACTGGGCAGAGACACAGATACGCAGTATTTT. It yields the protein CASSEGLGRDTDTQYF.

The V gene is TRBV5-8, the J gene TRBJ2-7, with 10 positions matching TRBD1. Per the germline V gene, CDR1 is SGHTS and CDR2 is YDEGEE. V lost 4 bases to trimming and J lost 3 bases; unmatched junction nucleotides: 7. The CDR3 extends over 15 amino acids. CDR3 residues: CASSLPGTGDYEQYF. The CDR3, as DNA: TGTGCCAGCAGCCTTCCCGGGACAGGGGACTACGAGCAGTACTTC.

V is TRBV5-1 and J is TRBJ1-5; D may be TRBD1 (5 bases). The germline CDR1 and CDR2 sequences are SGHRS and YFSETQ. There are 15 residues in the CDR3. V was cut by 2 bases and J by 4 bases, with 13 bases left in between. CDR3 in DNA: TGCGCCAGCAGCTTAGGGACCCCGACAAATCAGCCCCAGCATTTT. It translates to CASSLGTPTNQPQHF.

The CDR3, as DNA: TGTGCCACCAGCAGAGATCTTGGGACAGGGGGGAGGGAGCAGTACTTC. It yields the protein CATSRDLGTGGREQYF. The J gene is TRBJ2-7, the V gene TRBV15; 11 positions agree with TRBD1. The CDR3 covers 16 residues. The V segment lost 0 bases and the J segment 7 bases; nucleotides outside the gene matches: 8. From germline, CDR1 is LNHNV and CDR2 YYDKDF (reference sequence).

This clone came up once. The chain uses TRBV21-1 and TRBJ2-3; whether TRBD2, the table's D call, matches the DNA was not checked. TRBV21-1 is noted as a pseudogene. The length of the CDR3 is 17 residues. CDR3 coding DNA: TGTGCCAGCAGCAAACGGTCCAGCGGGGGGGCGGGAGATACGCAGTATTTT. Its protein is CASSKRSSGGAGDTQYF.

The chain employs TRBV5-4 and TRBJ1-1; D perhaps matches TRBD1 (5 bases). Trimming cost V 4 bases and J 5 bases, with 15 bases left between them. Germline loops: CDR1 SGHNT, CDR2 YYREEE (reference sequence). This CDR3 is 14 amino acids long. The CDR3 loop reads CASSPDKGRTEAFF. The CDR3 bases are TGTGCCAGCAGCCCCGACAAGGGGCGGACTGAAGCTTTCTTT.

The rearrangement joins TRBV18 to TRBJ1-6; D gene unclear. The V end was cut by 5 bases, the J end by 9 bases, with 14 bases between. CDR3 size: 14 residues. Per germline, CDR1 KGHSH and CDR2 LQKENI. DNA for the CDR3: TGTGCCAGCTCATCTAACAGTGAACGTTCACCCCTCCACTTT. Its translation is CASSSNSERSPLHF. The full variable domain, with the rest looked up from reference TRBV18 and TRBJ1-6, is NAGVMQNPRHLVRRRGQEARLRCSPMKGHSHVYWYRQLPEEGLKFMVYLQKENIIDESGMPKERFSAEFPKEGPSILRIQQVVRGDSAAYFCASSSNSERSPLHFGNGTRLTVT.

This chain connects TRBV5-5 to TRBJ1-4; D possibly corresponds to TRBD1 (5 bases). There are 15 residues in the CDR3. The V gene's germline CDR1 is SGHKS and CDR2 YYEKEE (reference sequence). V was clipped by 1 base and J by 2 bases, with 9 bases between them. The CDR3 DNA sequence: TGTGCCAGCAGCTTGTGGCGGGACACTAATGAAAAACTGTTTTTT. Translation gives CASSLWRDTNEKLFF.

V usage is TRBV29-1 and J usage is TRBJ2-5; 7 nucleotides agree with TRBD1. Germline assignment: CDR1 SQVTM and CDR2 ANQGSEA. The V segment lost 6 bases and the J segment 4 bases; nucleotides outside the gene matches: 8. The CDR3 spans 13 residues. CDR3 coding DNA: TGCAGCGTGAGAGGTTCAGGGGGAGAGACCCAGTACTTC. As protein: CSVRGSGGETQYF.

The chain has TRBV7-9 and TRBJ2-5, with D unclear. The V end was cut by 1 base, the J end by 0 bases, with 3 bases between. This CDR3 is 13 amino acids long. Germline V gene data show CDR1 as SEHNR and CDR2 as FQNEAQ (reference sequence). The CDR3, as DNA: TGTGCCAGCAGCTTAGGTTACCAAGAGACCCAGTACTTC. Amino acids: CASSLGYQETQYF.

The gene calls are TRBV27 and TRBJ1-5, with D hard to call. Germline-derived CDR1 and CDR2 are MNHEY and SMNVEV (reference sequence). CDR3 length equals 18 residues. Trimming left V 3 bases short and J 1 base short, with 19 bases between. The CDR3 loop is CASSFLRTGRESNQPQHF. CDR3 bases: TGTGCCAGCAGTTTTCTTCGGACCGGGAGGGAAAGCAATCAGCCCCAGCATTTT.

J is TRBJ2-1 and V is TRBV19; unclear D gene. CDR3 size: 12 residues. Germline CDR1 reads LNHDA; CDR2 reads SQIVND (reference sequence). Trimming cost V 5 bases and J 4 bases, with 6 bases left between them. CDR3 DNA sequence: TGTGCCAGTAGTCCTAGATACAATGAGCAGTTCTTC. Protein product: CASSPRYNEQFF. Variable domain in full (rest from reference TRBV19 and TRBJ2-1): DGGITQSPKYLFRKEGQNVTLSCEQNLNHDAMYWYRQDPGQGLRLIYYSQIVNDFQKGDIAEGYSVSREKKESFPLTVTSAQKNPTAFYLCASSPRYNEQFFGPGTRLTVL.

This clone was found a few times. V and J are TRBV2 and TRBJ2-1; D is possibly TRBD2 (5 bases). The CDR3 loop spans 13 amino acids. V was trimmed by 7 bases and J by 6 bases, leaving 13 bases between them. Per the germline V gene, CDR1 is SNHLY and CDR2 is FYNNEI. This chain's CDR3 is CASTQSEGNEQFF. CDR3 bases: TGTGCCAGCACTCAGTCAGAGGGCAATGAGCAGTTCTTC. Drawing the rest from reference TRBV2 and TRBJ2-1, the complete variable domain is EPEVTQTPSHQVTQMGQEVILRCVPISNHLYFYWYRQILGQKVEFLVSFYNNEISEKSEIFDDQFSVERPDGSNFTLKIRSTKLEDSAMYFCASTQSEGNEQFFGPGTRLTVL.

The CDR3 DNA sequence: TGTGCCAGCGCAACCGCCGGGACAAGGGTTACTGGCGGCTACACCTTC. It translates to CASATAGTRVTGGYTF. The genes are TRBV7-2 and TRBJ1-2; D is possibly TRBD1 (6 bases). Between the trimmed V and J ends, which lost 8 bases and 8 bases, there was a span of 27 bases. The CDR3 is made up of 16 amino acids. In germline, CDR1 is SGHTA, CDR2 FQGNSA.

This chain connects TRBV5-1 to TRBJ1-2; 7 bases are a match to TRBD1. This CDR3 contains 15 residues. V dropped 4 bases and J dropped 4; count of bases not matched to a gene: 10. The germline gives CDR1 SGHRS, CDR2 YFSETQ. The CDR3 region is CASSPNRGSGYGYTF. The CDR3 DNA reads TGCGCCAGCAGCCCAAACAGGGGATCAGGCTATGGCTACACCTTC.

The chain links TRBV18 to TRBJ1-1; no clear D gene. Trimming took 2 bases from V and 0 from J, leaving 10 bases between them. CDR1 is KGHSH and CDR2 is LQKENI in the germline V gene. The CDR3 sequence is 15 residues long. CDR3 nucleotides: TGTGCCAGCTCACCAACCCGACACCTGAACACTGAAGCTTTCTTT. Translation: CASSPTRHLNTEAFF.